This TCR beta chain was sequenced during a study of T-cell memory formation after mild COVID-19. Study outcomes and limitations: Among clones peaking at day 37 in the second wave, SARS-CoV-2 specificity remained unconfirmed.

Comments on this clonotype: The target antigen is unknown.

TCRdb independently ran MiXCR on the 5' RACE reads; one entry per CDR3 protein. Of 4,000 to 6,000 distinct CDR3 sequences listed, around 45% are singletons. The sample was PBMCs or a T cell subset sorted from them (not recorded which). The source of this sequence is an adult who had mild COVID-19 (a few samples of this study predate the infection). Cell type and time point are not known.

DNA of the CDR3: TGCAGCGTTACGGGACAGTCGTATGAGCAGTTCTTC. It translates to CSVTGQSYEQFF. This sequence joins TRBV29-1 and TRBJ2-1; TRBD1 matches at 7 bases. CDR1 and CDR2 (germline): SQVTM, ANQGSEA. V lost 5 bases to trimming and J lost 8 bases; unmatched junction nucleotides: 6. This CDR3 region has 12 residues.